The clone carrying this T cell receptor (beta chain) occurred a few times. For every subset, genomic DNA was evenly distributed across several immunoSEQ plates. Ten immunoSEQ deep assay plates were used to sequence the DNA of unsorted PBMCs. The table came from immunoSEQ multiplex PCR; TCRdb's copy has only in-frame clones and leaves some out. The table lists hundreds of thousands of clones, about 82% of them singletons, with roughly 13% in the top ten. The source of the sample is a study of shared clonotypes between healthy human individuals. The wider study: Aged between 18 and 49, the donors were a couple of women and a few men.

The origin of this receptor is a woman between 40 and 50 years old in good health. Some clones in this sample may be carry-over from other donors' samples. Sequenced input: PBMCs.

The CDR3 sequence is CASRTVTHQPQHF. The CDR3 DNA sequence: TGTGCCAGCAGAACAGTCACGCATCAGCCCCAGCATTTT. The chain joins TRBV2 to TRBJ1-5; D call uncertain. Germline CDR1 is SNHLY and CDR2 is FYNNEI. The CDR3 length is 13 residues. The V end was cut by 6 bases, the J end by 5 bases, with 11 bases between.